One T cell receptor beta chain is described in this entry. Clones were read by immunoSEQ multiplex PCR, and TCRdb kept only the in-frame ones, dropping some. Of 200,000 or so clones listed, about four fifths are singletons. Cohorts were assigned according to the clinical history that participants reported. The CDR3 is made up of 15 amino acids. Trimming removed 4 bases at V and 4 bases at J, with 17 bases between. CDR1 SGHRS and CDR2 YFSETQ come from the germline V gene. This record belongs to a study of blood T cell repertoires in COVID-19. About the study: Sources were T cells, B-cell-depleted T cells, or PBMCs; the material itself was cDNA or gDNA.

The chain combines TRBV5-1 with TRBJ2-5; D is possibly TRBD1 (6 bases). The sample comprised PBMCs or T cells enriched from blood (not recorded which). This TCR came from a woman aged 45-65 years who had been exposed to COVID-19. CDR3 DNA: TGCGCCAGCAGCCCGAATACAGGGTCAGGAGAGACCCAGTACTTC. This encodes CASSPNTGSGETQYF.